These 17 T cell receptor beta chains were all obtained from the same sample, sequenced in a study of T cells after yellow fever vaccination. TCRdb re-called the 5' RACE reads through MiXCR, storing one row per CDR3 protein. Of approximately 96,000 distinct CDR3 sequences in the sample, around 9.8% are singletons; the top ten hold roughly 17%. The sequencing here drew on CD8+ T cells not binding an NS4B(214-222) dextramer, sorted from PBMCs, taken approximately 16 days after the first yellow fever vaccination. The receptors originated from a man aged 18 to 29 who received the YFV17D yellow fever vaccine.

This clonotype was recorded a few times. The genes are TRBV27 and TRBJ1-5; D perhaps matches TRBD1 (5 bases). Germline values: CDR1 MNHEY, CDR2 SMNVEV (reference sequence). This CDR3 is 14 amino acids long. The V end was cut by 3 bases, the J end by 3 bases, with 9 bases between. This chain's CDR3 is CASSLGRVNQPQHF. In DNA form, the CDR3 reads TGTGCCAGCAGTTTGGGCAGGGTCAATCAGCCCCAGCATTTT.

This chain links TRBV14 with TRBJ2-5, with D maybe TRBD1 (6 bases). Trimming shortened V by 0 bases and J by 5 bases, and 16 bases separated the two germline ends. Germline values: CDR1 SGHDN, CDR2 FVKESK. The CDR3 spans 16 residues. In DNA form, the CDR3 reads TGTGCCAGCAGCCAAGAAGGGCACAGGGCGTCGGAGACCCAGTACTTC. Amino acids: CASSQEGHRASETQYF.

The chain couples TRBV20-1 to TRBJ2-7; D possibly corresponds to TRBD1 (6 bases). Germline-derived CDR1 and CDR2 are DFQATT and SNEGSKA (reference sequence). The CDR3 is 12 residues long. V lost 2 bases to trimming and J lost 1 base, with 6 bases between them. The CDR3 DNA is TGCAGTGCTAGAAGGGGGTCCTACGAGCAGTACTTC. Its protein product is CSARRGSYEQYF.

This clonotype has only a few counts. Written as DNA, the CDR3 is TGTGCCAGCAGTTACTCCCAGGACAGTAGAAATCAGCCCCAGCATTTT. It is translated as CASSYSQDSRNQPQHF. The rearrangement links TRBV6-5 to TRBJ1-5, with D possibly matching TRBD1 (6 bases). Deletions cut 0 bases from V and 4 bases from J, with 13 bases between. From germline, CDR1 is MNHEY and CDR2 SVGAGI. This CDR3 has 16 amino acids.

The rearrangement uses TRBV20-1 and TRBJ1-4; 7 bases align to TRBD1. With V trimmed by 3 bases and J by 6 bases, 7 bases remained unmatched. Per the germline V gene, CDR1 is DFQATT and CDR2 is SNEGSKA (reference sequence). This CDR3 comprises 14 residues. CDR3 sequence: CSARSDRVYEKLFF. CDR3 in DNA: TGCAGTGCTAGGAGTGACAGGGTTTATGAAAAACTGTTTTTT.

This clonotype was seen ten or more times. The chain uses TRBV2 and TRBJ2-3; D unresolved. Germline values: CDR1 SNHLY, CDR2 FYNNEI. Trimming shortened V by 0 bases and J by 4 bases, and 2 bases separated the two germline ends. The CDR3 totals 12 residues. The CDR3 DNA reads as TGTGCCAGCAGTGAAGCGTCAGATACGCAGTATTTT. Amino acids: CASSEASDTQYF.

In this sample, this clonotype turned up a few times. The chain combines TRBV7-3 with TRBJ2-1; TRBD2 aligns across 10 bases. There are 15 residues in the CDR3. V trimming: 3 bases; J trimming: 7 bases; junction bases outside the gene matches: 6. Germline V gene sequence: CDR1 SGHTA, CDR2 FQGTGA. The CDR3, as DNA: TGTGCCAGCAGCTTTAGCGGGGGGCGGAAGAATGAGCAGTTCTTC. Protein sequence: CASSFSGGRKNEQFF.

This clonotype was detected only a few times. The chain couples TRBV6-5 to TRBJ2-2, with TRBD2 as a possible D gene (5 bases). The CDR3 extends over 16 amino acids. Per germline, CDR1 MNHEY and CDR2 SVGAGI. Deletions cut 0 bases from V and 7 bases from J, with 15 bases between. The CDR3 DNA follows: TGTGCCAGCAGTTACTCGACGGTAGCGATGGGCGGGGAGCTGTTTTTT. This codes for CASSYSTVAMGGELFF.

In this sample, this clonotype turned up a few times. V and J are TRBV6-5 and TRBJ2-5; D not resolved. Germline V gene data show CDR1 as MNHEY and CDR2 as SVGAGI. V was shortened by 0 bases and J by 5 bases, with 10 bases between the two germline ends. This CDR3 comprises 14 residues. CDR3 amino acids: CASSYSAGLETQYF. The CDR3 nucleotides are TGTGCCAGCAGTTACTCGGCTGGATTGGAGACCCAGTACTTC.

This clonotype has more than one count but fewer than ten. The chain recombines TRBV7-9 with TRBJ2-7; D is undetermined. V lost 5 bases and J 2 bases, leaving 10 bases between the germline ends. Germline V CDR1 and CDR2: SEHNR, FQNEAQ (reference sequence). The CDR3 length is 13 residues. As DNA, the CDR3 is TGTGCCAGCAGCCCCCCGGTCACCTACGAGCAGTACTTC. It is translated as CASSPPVTYEQYF.

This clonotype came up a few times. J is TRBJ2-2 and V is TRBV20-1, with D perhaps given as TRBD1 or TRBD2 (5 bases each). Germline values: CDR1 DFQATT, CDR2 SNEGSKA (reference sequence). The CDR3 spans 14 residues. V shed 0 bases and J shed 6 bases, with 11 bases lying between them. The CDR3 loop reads CSARDLGVSGELFF. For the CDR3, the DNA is TGCAGTGCTAGAGATCTGGGGGTATCCGGGGAGCTGTTTTTT.

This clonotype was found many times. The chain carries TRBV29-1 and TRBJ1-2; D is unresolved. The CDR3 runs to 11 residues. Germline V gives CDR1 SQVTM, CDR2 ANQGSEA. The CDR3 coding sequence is TGCAGTGTACATGGGAGGAACGGCTACACCTTC. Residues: CSVHGRNGYTF. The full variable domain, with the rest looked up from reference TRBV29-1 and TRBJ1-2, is SAVISQKPSRDICQRGTSLTIQCQVDSQVTMMFWYRQQPGQSLTLIATANQGSEATYESGFVIDKFPISRPNLTFSTLTVSNMSPEDSSIYLCSVHGRNGYTFGSGTRLTVV.

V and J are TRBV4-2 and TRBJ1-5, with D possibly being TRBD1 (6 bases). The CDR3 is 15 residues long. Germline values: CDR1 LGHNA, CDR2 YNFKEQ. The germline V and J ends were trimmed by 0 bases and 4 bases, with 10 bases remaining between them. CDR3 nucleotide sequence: TGTGCCAGCAGCCAAGAGGACAGCCTGAATCAGCCCCAGCATTTT. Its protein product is CASSQEDSLNQPQHF.

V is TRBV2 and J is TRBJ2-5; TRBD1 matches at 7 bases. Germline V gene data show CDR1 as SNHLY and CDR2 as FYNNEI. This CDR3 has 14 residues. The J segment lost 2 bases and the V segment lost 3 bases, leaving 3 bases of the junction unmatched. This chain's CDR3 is CASSEYRGQETQYF. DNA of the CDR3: TGTGCCAGCAGTGAGTACAGGGGACAAGAGACCCAGTACTTC.

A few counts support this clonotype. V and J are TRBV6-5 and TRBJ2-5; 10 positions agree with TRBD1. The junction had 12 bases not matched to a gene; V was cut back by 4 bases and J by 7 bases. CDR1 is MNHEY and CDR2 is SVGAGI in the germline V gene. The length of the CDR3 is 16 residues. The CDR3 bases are TGTGCCAGCAGTTTCCCTGGGACAGGGGCCACCGGGACCCAGTACTTC. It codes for CASSFPGTGATGTQYF.

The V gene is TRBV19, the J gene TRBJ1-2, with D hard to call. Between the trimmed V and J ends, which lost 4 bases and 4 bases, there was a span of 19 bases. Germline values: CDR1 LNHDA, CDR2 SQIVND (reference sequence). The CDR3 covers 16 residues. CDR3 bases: TGTGCCAGTAGTACTATACTCCCGGCAAGACTCTATGGCTACACCTTC. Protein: CASSTILPARLYGYTF. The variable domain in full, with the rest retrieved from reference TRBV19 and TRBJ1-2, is DGGITQSPKYLFRKEGQNVTLSCEQNLNHDAMYWYRQDPGQGLRLIYYSQIVNDFQKGDIAEGYSVSREKKESFPLTVTSAQKNPTAFYLCASSTILPARLYGYTFGSGTRLTVV.

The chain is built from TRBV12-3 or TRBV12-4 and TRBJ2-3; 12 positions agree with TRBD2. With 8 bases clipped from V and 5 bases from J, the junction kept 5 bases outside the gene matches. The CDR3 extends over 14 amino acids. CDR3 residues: CASGGLAGIDTQYF. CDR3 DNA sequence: TGTGCCAGCGGAGGACTAGCGGGAATAGATACGCAGTATTTT.